This TCR beta chain originates from a study of blood T cell repertoires in COVID-19. On the study more broadly: The samples span acute and convalescent COVID-19 from the United States, Italy and Spain. Sample material is recorded as cDNA or gDNA derived from T cells, B-cell-depleted T cells, or PBMCs.

In the authors' methods: Reference gene primer amplification in the assay estimated nucleated cell counts. The table came from immunoSEQ multiplex PCR; TCRdb's copy has only in-frame clones and leaves some out. That table supplies the V and J calls and clone size; D and trimming were determined from the DNA. The sample contains about 89,000 clones, roughly 96% of which appear only once. Trimming shortened V by 2 bases and J by 4 bases, and 5 bases separated the two germline ends. The CDR3 consists of 12 residues. Germline loops: CDR1 SGHRS, CDR2 YFSETQ. The sample was peripheral blood. This sequence originates from a human donor with active COVID-19. The donor label of this sample is uncertain. V usage is TRBV5-1 and J usage is TRBJ2-3; D remains ambiguous. Here the CDR3 DNA reads TGCGCCAGCAGCTTCATTTCAGATACGCAGTATTTT. This translates into CASSFISDTQYF.